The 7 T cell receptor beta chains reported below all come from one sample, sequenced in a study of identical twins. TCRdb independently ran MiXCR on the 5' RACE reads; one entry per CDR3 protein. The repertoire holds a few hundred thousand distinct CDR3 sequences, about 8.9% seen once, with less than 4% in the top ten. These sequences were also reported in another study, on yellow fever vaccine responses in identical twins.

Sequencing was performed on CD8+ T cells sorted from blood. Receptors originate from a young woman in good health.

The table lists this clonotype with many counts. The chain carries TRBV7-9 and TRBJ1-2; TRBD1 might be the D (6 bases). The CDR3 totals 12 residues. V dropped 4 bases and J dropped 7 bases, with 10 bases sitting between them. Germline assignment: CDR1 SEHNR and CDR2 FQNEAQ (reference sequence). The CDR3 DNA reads TGTGCCAGCAGCTCAGGGGTGGTTGGCTACACCTTC. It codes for CASSSGVVGYTF.

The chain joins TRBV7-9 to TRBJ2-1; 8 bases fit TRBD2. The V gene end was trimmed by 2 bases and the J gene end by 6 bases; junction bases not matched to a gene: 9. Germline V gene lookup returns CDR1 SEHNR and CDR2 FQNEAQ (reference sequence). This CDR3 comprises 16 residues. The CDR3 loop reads CASSLPGGRDINEQFF. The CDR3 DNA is TGTGCCAGCAGCTTACCGGGGGGGCGGGATATCAATGAGCAGTTCTTC.

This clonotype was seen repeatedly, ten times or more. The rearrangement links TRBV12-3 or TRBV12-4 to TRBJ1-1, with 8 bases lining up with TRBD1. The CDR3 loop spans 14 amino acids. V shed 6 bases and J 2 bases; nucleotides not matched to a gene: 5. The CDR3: CASRTGVFNTEAFF. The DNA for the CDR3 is TGTGCCAGCAGGACAGGGGTTTTCAACACTGAAGCTTTCTTT.

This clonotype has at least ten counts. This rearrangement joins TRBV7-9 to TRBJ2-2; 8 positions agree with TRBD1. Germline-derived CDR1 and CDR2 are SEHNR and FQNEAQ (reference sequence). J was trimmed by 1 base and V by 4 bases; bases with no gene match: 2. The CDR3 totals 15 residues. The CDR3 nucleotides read TGTGCCAGCAGCTCGGGACAGGTGAACACCGGGGAGCTGTTTTTT. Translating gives CASSSGQVNTGELFF.

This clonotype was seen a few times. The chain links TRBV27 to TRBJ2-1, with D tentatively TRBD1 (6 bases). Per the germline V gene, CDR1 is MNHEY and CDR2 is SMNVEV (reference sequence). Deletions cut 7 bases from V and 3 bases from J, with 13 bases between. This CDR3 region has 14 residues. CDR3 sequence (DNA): TGTGCCAGCAAGCCGGGACAAGTCTACAATGAGCAGTTCTTC. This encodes CASKPGQVYNEQFF.

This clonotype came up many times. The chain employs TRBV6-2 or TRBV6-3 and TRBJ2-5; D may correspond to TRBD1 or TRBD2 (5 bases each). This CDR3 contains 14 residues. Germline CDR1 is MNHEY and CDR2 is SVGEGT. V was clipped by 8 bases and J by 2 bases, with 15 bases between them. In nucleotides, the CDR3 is TGTGCCAGCTCTCTCCGGGACCCACAAGAGACCCAGTACTTC. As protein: CASSLRDPQETQYF.

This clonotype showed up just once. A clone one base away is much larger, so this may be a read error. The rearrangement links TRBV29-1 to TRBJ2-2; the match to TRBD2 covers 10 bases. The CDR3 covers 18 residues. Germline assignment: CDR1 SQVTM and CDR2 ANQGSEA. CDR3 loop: CSVEGLAGEVPNSGELFF. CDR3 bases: TGCAGCGTTGAAGGTCTAGCGGGGGAGGTACCGAACTCCGGGGAGCTGTTTTTT.